The 28 T cell receptor beta chains presented below share a single source sample, sequenced in a study of OX40 agonist ivuxolimab in advanced cancers. The method was immunoSEQ multiplex PCR; TCRdb's version includes in-frame clones alone and lacks a portion of them. This table holds tens of thousands of clones, 70% to 90% found once. Specimen: CD4+ or CD8+ T cells sorted from blood, collected in a trial of the OX40 agonist ivuxolimab. These receptors originate from an adult with an advanced solid tumor such as melanoma, head and neck, liver or kidney cancer.

The gene calls are TRBV4-1 and TRBJ2-1; TRBD2 aligns across 7 bases. CDR3 length equals 16 residues. The germline V gene encodes CDR1 MGHRA and CDR2 YSYEKL. Losses at the gene ends were 1 base for V and 3 bases for J; bases not matched to a gene: 6. CDR3 sequence reads: CASSQGGGGYYNEQFF. The CDR3 DNA is TGCGCCAGCAGCCAAGGCGGCGGGGGATACTACAATGAGCAGTTCTTC.

The chain combines TRBV5-1 with TRBJ2-5, with TRBD1 identical over 8 bases. The CDR3 is made up of 14 amino acids. The V gene's germline CDR1 is SGHRS and CDR2 YFSETQ. Trimming removed 3 bases from V and 5 bases from J; junction bases left unmatched: 6. CDR3 DNA sequence: TGCGCCAGCAGCTCGGGACAGGTGAGGGAGACCCAGTACTTC. Protein: CASSSGQVRETQYF.

The chain links TRBV5-8 to TRBJ2-3, with 11 positions matching TRBD2. Germline V gene sequence: CDR1 SGHTS, CDR2 YDEGEE. J gave up 1 base and V 2 bases, and 3 bases lay outside the gene matches. The CDR3 is made up of 16 amino acids. CDR3 residues: CASSLLAGVGTDTQYF. The CDR3 DNA follows: TGTGCCAGCAGCTTACTAGCGGGAGTGGGCACAGATACGCAGTATTTT.

This clone was counted between two and nine times. This rearrangement joins TRBV10-3 to TRBJ2-5; D uncertain. CDR1 ENHRY and CDR2 SYGVKD come from the germline V gene. Trimming took 0 bases from V and 5 from J, leaving 4 bases between them. The CDR3 loop spans 12 amino acids. CDR3 in DNA: TGTGCCATCAGTGAGTCGGGGGAGACCCAGTACTTC. It translates to CAISESGETQYF.

This clone was picked up a small number of times. V is TRBV7-9 and J is TRBJ2-7; D gene uncertain. The V and J ends lost 5 bases and 6 bases respectively, with 8 bases between them. Germline lookup yields CDR1 SEHNR and CDR2 FQNEAQ (reference sequence). CDR3 length equals 11 residues. The CDR3 sequence: CASSLYAEQYF. For the CDR3, the DNA is TGTGCCAGCAGCCTCTATGCCGAGCAGTACTTC.

This clone was recorded a few times. CDR3 sequence reads: CASSLGDRGSKNIQYF. CDR3 sequence (DNA): TGTGCCAGCAGCTTAGGAGACAGGGGTTCCAAAAACATTCAGTACTTC. The chain recombines TRBV7-2 with TRBJ2-4; 8 bases match TRBD1. Germline trimming cut 1 base from V and 2 bases from J; bases unmatched to any gene: 4. CDR1 is SGHTA and CDR2 is FQGNSA in the germline V gene. The CDR3 totals 16 residues.

This chain connects TRBV2 to TRBJ2-5, with 9 nucleotides matching TRBD2. The length of the CDR3 is 16 residues. Looked up from germline, CDR1 is SNHLY and CDR2 is FYNNEI. V dropped 1 base and J dropped 5; count of bases not matched to a gene: 8. The CDR3, as DNA: TGTGCCAGCAGTGAAGAAAGCGGGAGGAAGGGGGAGACCCAGTACTTC. Amino acids: CASSEESGRKGETQYF.

This chain links TRBV14 with TRBJ2-7; D gene ambiguous. CDR1 is SGHDN and CDR2 is FVKESK in the germline V gene. V dropped 3 bases and J dropped 3 bases, with 6 bases sitting between them. CDR3 length: 12 residues. This CDR3 is CASSHHSYEQYF. In DNA form, the CDR3 reads TGTGCCAGCAGCCACCACAGCTACGAGCAGTACTTC.

As regards this clone: This sample also contains other DNA sequences that code for the same CDR3. The chain combines TRBV4-2 with TRBJ2-3; weak D call: TRBD2 (5 bases). Trimming took 4 bases from V and 2 from J, leaving 10 bases between them. Germline assignment: CDR1 LGHNA and CDR2 YNFKEQ. CDR3 size: 14 residues. The CDR3 here is CASSRTGSTDTQYF. As DNA, the CDR3 is TGTGCCAGCAGCCGAACGGGATCCACAGATACGCAGTATTTT.

This chain joins TRBV7-2 and TRBJ2-2, with D tentatively TRBD2 (5 bases). V was clipped by 5 bases and J by 0 bases, with 13 bases between them. The germline V gene has CDR1 SGHTA and CDR2 FQGNSA. CDR3 length equals 16 residues. CDR3 protein: CASSQRLSTNTGELFF. DNA of the CDR3: TGTGCCAGCAGCCAGAGACTATCCACGAACACCGGGGAGCTGTTTTTT. Variable domain in full (rest from reference TRBV7-2 and TRBJ2-2): GAGVSQSPSNKVTEKGKDVELRCDPISGHTALYWYRQSLGQGLEFLIYFQGNSAPDKSGLPSDRFSAERTGGSVSTLTIQRTQQEDSAVYLCASSQRLSTNTGELFFGEGSRLTVL.

The chain combines TRBV28 with TRBJ2-5; 13 bases agree with TRBD2. This CDR3 contains 16 residues. V lost 3 bases, J lost 5 bases, and 6 bases stayed unmatched. The germline CDR1 and CDR2 sequences are MDHEN and SYDVKM. The CDR3 nucleotides are TGTGCCAGCAGTTTCTGGACTAGCGGGAGAAGGGAGACCCAGTACTTC. It codes for CASSFWTSGRRETQYF.

J is TRBJ1-4 and V is TRBV7-6; no clear D gene. V was clipped by 4 bases and J by 3 bases, with 12 bases between them. CDR1 and CDR2 (germline): SGHVS, FNYEAQ. The CDR3 consists of 15 residues. The CDR3 loop reads CASSSTPRANEKLFF. The CDR3 bases are TGTGCCAGCAGCTCCACCCCACGGGCTAATGAAAAACTGTTTTTT.

In its sample, this clone was seen once. V gene TRBV6-5 combines with J gene TRBJ2-7; D not resolved. CDR1 and CDR2 (germline): MNHEY, SVGAGI. The CDR3 covers 11 residues. With 6 bases removed from V and 3 bases from J, the gap between germline ends came to 6 bases. This CDR3 reads CASSQFYEQYF. In nucleotides, the CDR3 is TGTGCCAGCAGCCAATTCTACGAGCAGTACTTC.

The chain uses TRBV6-6 and TRBJ2-2; maybe TRBD1 (7 bases). The V end was cut by 11 bases, the J end by 0 bases, with 16 bases between. CDR1 is MNHNY, CDR2 SVGAGI, per germline (reference sequence). There are 15 residues in the CDR3. The CDR3 DNA sequence: TGTGCCGGCTCAGGGGGGCAGGCGAACACCGGGGAGCTGTTTTTT. Amino acids: CAGSGGQANTGELFF.

The rearrangement uses TRBV9 and TRBJ2-7, with TRBD2 identical over 7 bases. Germline V gene lookup returns CDR1 SGDLS and CDR2 YYNGEE. Losses at the gene ends were 2 bases for V and 2 bases for J; bases not matched to a gene: 4. The CDR3 extends over 14 amino acids. The CDR3 region has the DNA TGTGCCAGCAGCGTCCTAGCGGAGCCCTACGAGCAGTACTTC. Its translation: CASSVLAEPYEQYF.

The gene calls are TRBV5-6 and TRBJ1-4; D unclear. The CDR3 covers 14 residues. Per the germline V gene, CDR1 is SGHDT and CDR2 is YYEEEE. V was cut by 4 bases and J by 7 bases, with 14 bases left in between. CDR3 protein: CASSPDPSVEKLFF. In DNA form, the CDR3 reads TGTGCCAGCAGCCCGGACCCCAGCGTTGAAAAACTGTTTTTT. The entire variable domain, with the rest obtained from reference TRBV5-6 and TRBJ1-4, is as follows: DAGVTQSPTHLIKTRGQQVTLRCSPKSGHDTVSWYQQALGQGPQFIFQYYEEEERQRGNFPDRFSGHQFPNYSSELNVNALLLGDSALYLCASSPDPSVEKLFFGSGTQLSVL.

This clone was counted only a few times. The V and J genes are TRBV2 and TRBJ2-2; 9 bases match TRBD1. The CDR3 is 14 amino acids. Germline V gene lookup returns CDR1 SNHLY and CDR2 FYNNEI. J lost 3 bases, V lost 6 bases, and 2 bases had no gene match. CDR3 sequence reads: CASRRQGDTGELFF. As DNA, the CDR3 is TGTGCCAGCAGGCGACAGGGGGACACCGGGGAGCTGTTTTTT.

This chain joins TRBV28 and TRBJ2-1; D possibly corresponds to TRBD2 (5 bases). CDR1 and CDR2 (germline): MDHEN, SYDVKM. V lost 3 bases and J 7 bases, leaving 16 bases between the germline ends. The CDR3 is 15 residues long. This CDR3 is CASSFHGMGENEQFF. The DNA of the CDR3 is TGTGCCAGCAGTTTCCACGGGATGGGCGAGAATGAGCAGTTCTTC.

This chain uses TRBV14 with TRBJ2-4; D is unclear. The CDR3 contains 17 residues. Germline CDR1 reads SGHDN; CDR2 reads FVKESK. Trimming removed 1 base at V and 1 base at J, with 14 bases between. The CDR3 DNA reads TGTGCCAGCAGCCAAGGAGTCAGGACGTTGGCCAAAAACATTCAGTACTTC. It codes for CASSQGVRTLAKNIQYF.

The chain joins TRBV19 to TRBJ2-1; tentatively, D is TRBD1 (6 bases). The V end was cut by 3 bases, the J end by 0 bases, with 15 bases between. This CDR3 has 17 amino acids. Germline V CDR1 and CDR2: LNHDA, SQIVND (reference sequence). The CDR3 sequence is CASSMLPGTSSYNEQFF. CDR3 DNA: TGTGCCAGTAGTATGTTACCGGGGACAAGCTCCTACAATGAGCAGTTCTTC.

This rearrangement joins TRBV11-3 to TRBJ2-2; D unresolved. This CDR3 region has 14 residues. The germline gives CDR1 SGHNT, CDR2 YENEEA. Trimming cost V 5 bases and J 4 bases, with 11 bases left between them. Written as DNA, the CDR3 is TGTGCCAGCAGCCCCCGAGTTAGCACCGGGGAGCTGTTTTTT. This translates into CASSPRVSTGELFF.

This chain links TRBV21-1 with TRBJ2-7; the table's D call, TRBD1, has no DNA check behind it. TRBV21-1 is reported as a pseudogene. The CDR3 spans 14 residues. This CDR3 reads CASSKGEGAYEQYF. For the CDR3, the DNA is TGTGCCAGCAGCAAAGGGGAAGGGGCCTACGAGCAGTACTTC.

The chain couples TRBV25-1 to TRBJ1-2; the D gene is possibly TRBD1 (6 bases). Germline lookup yields CDR1 MGHDK and CDR2 SYGVNS. The CDR3 runs 16 residues. Trimming cost V 3 bases and J 4 bases, with 18 bases left between them. The CDR3 region has the DNA TGTGCCAGCAGTGAGATTGACAGGCCCACGCGCTATGGCTACACCTTC. Translating gives CASSEIDRPTRYGYTF.

The chain has TRBV6-1 and TRBJ1-3; D gene ambiguous. The V gene lost 8 bases and the J gene lost 4 bases, with 15 bases spanning the gap. Germline V gene sequence: CDR1 MNHNS, CDR2 SASEGT. CDR3 size: 14 residues. This CDR3 reads CASLRARGGNTIYF. CDR3 nucleotides: TGTGCCAGCCTACGGGCGCGCGGGGGAAACACCATATATTTT.

The chain carries TRBV7-2 and TRBJ1-3; the D is unclear. The CDR3 sequence is 12 residues long. V was trimmed by 3 bases and J by 6 bases, leaving 6 bases between them. The germline V gene encodes CDR1 SGHTA and CDR2 FQGNSA. The CDR3 protein is CASSFLTNTIYF. CDR3 nucleotide sequence: TGTGCCAGCAGCTTCTTGACAAACACCATATATTTT. The variable domain in full, completed from reference TRBV7-2 and TRBJ1-3, reads GAGVSQSPSNKVTEKGKDVELRCDPISGHTALYWYRQSLGQGLEFLIYFQGNSAPDKSGLPSDRFSAERTGGSVSTLTIQRTQQEDSAVYLCASSFLTNTIYFGEGSWLTVV.

The chain has TRBV27 and TRBJ1-1; 7 nucleotides match TRBD1. Looked up from germline, CDR1 is MNHEY and CDR2 is SMNVEV (reference sequence). CDR3 size: 13 residues. V trimming: 5 bases; J trimming: 0 bases; junction bases outside the gene matches: 0. The chain's CDR3 is CASSDRVNTEAFF. The CDR3 DNA reads as TGTGCCAGCAGTGACAGGGTGAACACTGAAGCTTTCTTT.

The chain joins TRBV19 to TRBJ2-7; TRBD1 matches at 10 bases. With V trimmed by 7 bases and J by 6 bases, 9 bases remained unmatched. This CDR3 spans 14 amino acids. CDR1 LNHDA and CDR2 SQIVND come from the germline V gene (reference sequence). The CDR3 spells CASTPGQGTSEQYF. The CDR3 DNA reads as TGTGCCAGTACCCCGGGACAGGGGACAAGCGAGCAGTACTTC.

This rearrangement joins TRBV9 to TRBJ2-7; 9 bases are a match to TRBD1. The CDR3 loop spans 14 amino acids. V shed 4 bases and J 2 bases; nucleotides not matched to a gene: 4. Germline lookup yields CDR1 SGDLS and CDR2 YYNGEE. The CDR3: CASSPWTGAYEQYF. The CDR3 DNA follows: TGTGCCAGCAGCCCCTGGACAGGGGCCTACGAGCAGTACTTC.